The entry below describes one T cell receptor beta chain. This specimen comes from a study of T cell responses to AZD1222 COVID-19 vaccine. CDR1 and CDR2 (germline): SEHNR, FQNEAQ (reference sequence). The CDR3 contains 16 residues. The V and J ends lost 3 bases and 3 bases respectively, with 17 bases between them. Produced via immunoSEQ multiplex PCR; TCRdb's table is partial and in-frame only. The sample lists just under 150,000 clones; approximately 89% were seen once. The chain recombines TRBV7-9 with TRBJ1-1; a weak D match, TRBD1 (5 bases). The sample in question was peripheral blood, obtained 28 days after the second AZD1222 dose. The TCR originated in an adult who received the AZD1222 COVID-19 vaccine. For the CDR3, the DNA is TGTGCCAGCAGCTTCTGGTCGGACACTCCGGACACTGAAGCTTTCTTT. Amino acids: CASSFWSDTPDTEAFF. The whole variable domain, filled in from reference TRBV7-9 and TRBJ1-1, reads DTGVSQNPRHKITKRGQNVTFRCDPISEHNRLYWYRQTLGQGPEFLTYFQNEAQLEKSRLLSDRFSAERPKGSFSTLEIQRTEQGDSAMYLCASSFWSDTPDTEAFFGQGTRLTVV.